Listed below are T cell receptor beta chains from one sample, sequenced in a study of blood T cell repertoires in COVID-19. Sequenced by immunoSEQ multiplex PCR; TCRdb stores in-frame clones only, minus some. The table has some 50,000 clones, more than 85% seen once. Sequenced: PBMCs or T cells enriched from blood (not recorded which). Every receptor here comes from a woman aged 45 to 65 who had recovered from COVID-19. The CDR3 runs from the conserved cysteine through the conserved F or W.

CDR3 protein	V gene	J gene
CASSRDTQGYQPQHF	TRBV7-8	TRBJ1-5
CSVSVGRADTQYF	TRBV29-1	TRBJ2-3
CASSQDPRGDSRTYEQYF	TRBV3-1/TRBV3-2	TRBJ2-7
CASTGNSGANVLTF	TRBV2	TRBJ2-6
CASSQSGNLAGELFF	TRBV18	TRBJ2-2
CASSNQGDTEAFF	TRBV19	TRBJ1-1
CASSFGHQGDTQYF	TRBV7-2	TRBJ2-3
CASSFRGYEQFF	TRBV7-2	TRBJ2-1
CASSLGGGAADTQYF	TRBV5-4	TRBJ2-3
CASSQGTGPYNEQFF	TRBV18	TRBJ2-1
CASSLGGGPYTGELFF	TRBV5-5	TRBJ2-2
CASCVEADYGYTF	TRBV6-5	TRBJ1-2
CASSQTGTGVGNQPQHF	TRBV6-2/TRBV6-3	TRBJ1-5
CASSQDRSGQANGYTF	TRBV4-3	TRBJ1-2
CASSLERGGLDEQFF	TRBV5-4	TRBJ2-1
CASSRTYSGNEQYF	TRBV19	TRBJ2-7
CASSLAGTSGHTGELFF	TRBV11-2	TRBJ2-2
CASSQDEREGREQYF	TRBV4-3	TRBJ2-7
CASSIDGGTEAFF	TRBV19	TRBJ1-1
CATSDRDNEQFF	TRBV24-1	TRBJ2-1
CASSSGTGSYSNQPQHF	TRBV5-5	TRBJ1-5
CATWGQGGKLFF	TRBV6-1	TRBJ1-4
CSTKGAGNTIYF	TRBV29-1	TRBJ1-3
CATSGQRGDKNTGELFF	TRBV24-1	TRBJ2-2
CSVARGLLGEQYF	TRBV29-1	TRBJ2-7
CASSLMAGTGSNQPQHF	TRBV7-2	TRBJ1-5
CASGDRARDTEAFF	TRBV28	TRBJ1-1
CASSEAPTALGNTIYF	TRBV6-1	TRBJ1-3
CASSAAGVSSGYTF	TRBV6-2/TRBV6-3	TRBJ1-2
CASSLNNMNTEAFF	TRBV7-9	TRBJ1-1
CASTSGQGLTQYF	TRBV27	TRBJ2-5
CASSLALFGQGFHF	TRBV7-2	TRBJ2-4
CASSYGEGRQPQHF	TRBV6-5	TRBJ1-5
CAWTMQTGAPLHF	TRBV30	TRBJ1-6
CASKRLAFDTGELFF	TRBV6-5	TRBJ2-2
CASSPALAGVSNEQFF	TRBV18	TRBJ2-1
CASSQLLDTEAFF	TRBV12-3/TRBV12-4	TRBJ1-1
CASSGANSYNEQFF	TRBV9	TRBJ2-1
CASSLANSLQETQYF	TRBV7-7	TRBJ2-5
CASSVSGLVLGETQYF	TRBV9	TRBJ2-5
CASSLPAGYGYTF	TRBV11-3	TRBJ1-2
CASSQEGGGSYEKLFF	TRBV4-3	TRBJ1-4
CASSGTSGRSGEQYF	TRBV2	TRBJ2-7
CASSNIAGGPHEQYF	TRBV6-5	TRBJ2-7
CASSLGSPSGNSYEQYF	TRBV7-2	TRBJ2-7
CASSAGLAGTHEQFF	TRBV19	TRBJ2-1